This passage covers 3 T cell receptor beta chains from one sample sequenced in a study of CD8 T cells in Susac syndrome. Random hexamers were used to reverse transcribe roughly 0.5 to 1 ug of RNA. TCRdb independently ran MiXCR on the immunoSEQ multiplex PCR reads; one entry per CDR3 protein. Of about 160,000 distinct CDR3 sequences listed, around 93% are singletons. The sequenced material came from CD4+ T cells from PBMCs. The origin of the receptors is a human donor in good health.

This clonotype was picked up one time. The rearrangement uses TRBV5-1 and TRBJ1-1, with TRBD1 as a possible D gene (6 bases). This CDR3 has 11 amino acids. Trimming stripped 7 bases from V and 7 bases from J, with 11 bases between. CDR1 is SGHRS and CDR2 is YFSETQ in the germline V gene. This CDR3 reads CASWEGVEAFF. The CDR3 coding sequence is TGCGCCAGCTGGGAGGGGGTTGAAGCTTTCTTT.

The chain recombines TRBV7-3 with TRBJ2-1, with 8 bases identical to TRBD1. This CDR3 has 13 amino acids. In germline, CDR1 is SGHTA, CDR2 FQGTGA. After removal of 2 bases from V and 7 bases from J, the junction contained 1 base not matched to a gene. As DNA, the CDR3 is TGTGCCAGCAGCTTACAGGGGGCGAATGAGCAGTTCTTC. Amino acid sequence: CASSLQGANEQFF.

The rearrangement joins TRBV29-1 to TRBJ1-4; no firm D call. CDR3 length: 12 amino acids. Trimming cost V 1 base and J 8 bases, with 8 bases left between them. Germline values: CDR1 SQVTM, CDR2 ANQGSEA. CDR3 sequence (DNA): TGCAGCGTTGAAGCGGGTAGAGAAAAACTGTTTTTT. Protein sequence: CSVEAGREKLFF.